A single sample gave rise to the 15 T cell receptor beta chains below, sequenced in a study of vaccination effects on CD4 cells after COVID-19. These receptors are not linked to any known antigen. Sequencing was preceded by expansion of antigen-specific CD4+ T cells with viral peptide pools in the ViraFEST assay. After around 10 days in culture, the CD4+ T cells were isolated. Participants received two doses of either the BNT162b2 or mRNA-1273 vaccine. Sequencing was performed with immunoSEQ multiplex PCR; in TCRdb, only in-frame clones are kept and a portion is missing. Of 60,000 to 90,000 clones in the sample, approximately 80% were seen once. The specimen comprised CD4+ T cells from PBMCs cultured with HCoV-229E spike peptides, sampled after COVID-19 vaccination. These receptors originate from a human donor who received a COVID-19 vaccine.

The chain has TRBV7-9 and TRBJ1-5; weak D call: TRBD1 (6 bases). The CDR3 totals 14 residues. V gave up 5 bases and J gave up 3 bases, with 11 bases separating them. CDR1 and CDR2 (germline): SEHNR, FQNEAQ (reference sequence). CDR3 region: CASSDTGHNQPQHF. The CDR3 coding sequence is TGTGCCAGCAGCGATACAGGGCACAATCAGCCCCAGCATTTT. The entire variable domain, with the rest obtained from reference TRBV7-9 and TRBJ1-5, is as follows: DTGVSQNPRHKITKRGQNVTFRCDPISEHNRLYWYRQTLGQGPEFLTYFQNEAQLEKSRLLSDRFSAERPKGSFSTLEIQRTEQGDSAMYLCASSDTGHNQPQHFGDGTRLSIL.

This clone was seen more than once but under ten times. The V call is TRBV19, the J call TRBJ1-5, with D possibly being TRBD1 (5 bases). Trimming cost V 6 bases and J 2 bases, with 8 bases left between them. The CDR3 has 13 amino acids. In germline, CDR1 is LNHDA, CDR2 SQIVND (reference sequence). CDR3 DNA: TGTGCCAGTAGCAGGGCAGGCAATCAGCCCCAGCATTTT. Translated, it gives CASSRAGNQPQHF.

The rearrangement uses TRBV30 and TRBJ1-2; a possible D gene is TRBD1 (5 bases). This CDR3 has 14 residues. Trimming cost V 2 bases and J 7 bases, with 17 bases left between them. The germline V gene has CDR1 GTSNPN and CDR2 SVGIG (reference sequence). In DNA, the CDR3 is TGTGCCTGGAGTAGGGACTACCACCCCGGTGGCTACACCTTC. This sequence encodes CAWSRDYHPGGYTF.

This clone was recorded only once. The V and J genes are TRBV4-3 and TRBJ2-3; TRBD1 might be the D (6 bases). Germline CDR1 LGHNA, CDR2 YSLEER. This CDR3 comprises 15 residues. V was pared by 3 bases and J by 0 bases, with 10 bases between. CDR3: CASSQTGQSTDTQYF. The CDR3 DNA follows: TGCGCCAGCAGCCAGACCGGACAGAGCACAGATACGCAGTATTTT.

This chain connects TRBV28 to TRBJ1-2, with a possible D match to TRBD1 (5 bases). The CDR3 loop spans 12 amino acids. The germline V and J ends were trimmed by 3 bases and 3 bases, with 5 bases remaining between them. Per the germline V gene, CDR1 is MDHEN and CDR2 is SYDVKM. For the CDR3, the DNA is TGTGCCAGCAGTTTGACAGACTATGGCTACACCTTC. It specifies CASSLTDYGYTF.

The rearrangement joins TRBV5-1 to TRBJ1-1, with D possibly being TRBD1 (5 bases). V gave up 0 bases and J gave up 1 base, with 10 bases separating them. Germline V gene data show CDR1 as SGHRS and CDR2 as YFSETQ. The CDR3 runs 15 residues. The CDR3: CASSLVGQPNTEAFF. DNA for the CDR3: TGCGCCAGCAGCTTGGTTGGACAACCGAACACTGAAGCTTTCTTT.

This chain joins TRBV12-5 and TRBJ2-6; D might be TRBD2 (6 bases). Germline V gene data show CDR1 as LGHNT and CDR2 as FRNRAP. This CDR3 is 16 amino acids long. V was cut by 6 bases and J by 1 base, with 13 bases left in between. Here the CDR3 reads CASGPRRDSGANVLTF. Written as DNA, the CDR3 is TGTGCTAGTGGCCCCCGGCGGGATTCTGGGGCCAACGTCCTGACTTTC.

This clone was observed a handful of times. This sequence joins TRBV2 and TRBJ1-1, with D unresolved. Germline CDR1 SNHLY, CDR2 FYNNEI. V was clipped by 8 bases and J by 9 bases, with 16 bases between them. CDR3 length: 12 amino acids. In nucleotides, the CDR3 is TGTGCCAGCCATAGGACCGGGTACAAAGCTTTCTTT. It translates to CASHRTGYKAFF.

A single count supports this clone. This rearrangement joins TRBV10-3 to TRBJ1-5, with 10 bases that match TRBD1. The CDR3 runs to 15 residues. The V gene end was trimmed by 2 bases and the J gene end by 4 bases; junction bases not matched to a gene: 2. Germline assignment: CDR1 ENHRY and CDR2 SYGVKD. CDR3 nucleotide sequence: TGTGCCATCAGTGAGAGGACAGGGGGTAATCAGCCCCAGCATTTT. Amino acids: CAISERTGGNQPQHF.

V is TRBV27 and J is TRBJ2-3, with 8 bases aligning to TRBD2. V shed 6 bases and J 2 bases; nucleotides not matched to a gene: 13. Germline-derived CDR1 and CDR2 are MNHEY and SMNVEV (reference sequence). There are 17 residues in the CDR3. CDR3 DNA: TGTGCCAGCAGCTCGTTGGGGGCGGGGGGCACCACAGATACGCAGTATTTT. Translating gives CASSSLGAGGTTDTQYF.

V usage is TRBV6-2 or TRBV6-3 and J usage is TRBJ1-4; TRBD1 matches at 8 bases. The CDR3 extends over 18 amino acids. Germline values: CDR1 MNHEY, CDR2 SVGEGT. Losses at the gene ends were 0 bases for V and 8 bases for J; bases not matched to a gene: 14. The DNA of the CDR3 is TGTGCCAGCAGTTACTCAAAGGGGCGGACAGGGTCTATCGAAAAACTGTTTTTT. It translates to CASSYSKGRTGSIEKLFF.

CDR3 nucleotides: TGTGCCAGTAGTATCCGGGGGTCCGCCGGGGAGCTGTTTTTT. Translating gives CASSIRGSAGELFF. V usage is TRBV19 and J usage is TRBJ2-2, with D possibly being TRBD2 (6 bases). CDR3 size: 14 residues. Trimming shortened V by 3 bases and J by 6 bases, and 11 bases separated the two germline ends. Germline CDR1 reads LNHDA; CDR2 reads SQIVND (reference sequence).

The V call is TRBV5-1, the J call TRBJ1-1; D unclear. The V gene lost 2 bases and the J gene lost 8 bases, with 13 bases spanning the gap. Germline V lookup: CDR1 SGHRS, CDR2 YFSETQ. This CDR3 is built from 13 residues. The CDR3: CASSFEGIGEAFF. The CDR3 coding sequence is TGCGCCAGCAGCTTTGAGGGTATCGGGGAAGCTTTCTTT.

The chain carries TRBV19 and TRBJ1-1; no firm D call. The CDR3 length is 13 residues. Per germline, CDR1 LNHDA and CDR2 SQIVND (reference sequence). The germline V and J ends were trimmed by 3 bases and 5 bases, with 10 bases remaining between them. The CDR3, as DNA: TGTGCCAGTAGTATGGGGTCGTGGACTGAAGCTTTCTTT. It yields the protein CASSMGSWTEAFF.

The chain carries TRBV6-5 and TRBJ1-1, with D unclear. This CDR3 comprises 12 residues. Germline CDR1 is MNHEY and CDR2 is SVGAGI. The V end was cut by 6 bases, the J end by 2 bases, with 7 bases between. The CDR3 bases are TGTGCCAGCAGATGGGGAAACACTGAAGCTTTCTTT. Amino acid sequence: CASRWGNTEAFF.